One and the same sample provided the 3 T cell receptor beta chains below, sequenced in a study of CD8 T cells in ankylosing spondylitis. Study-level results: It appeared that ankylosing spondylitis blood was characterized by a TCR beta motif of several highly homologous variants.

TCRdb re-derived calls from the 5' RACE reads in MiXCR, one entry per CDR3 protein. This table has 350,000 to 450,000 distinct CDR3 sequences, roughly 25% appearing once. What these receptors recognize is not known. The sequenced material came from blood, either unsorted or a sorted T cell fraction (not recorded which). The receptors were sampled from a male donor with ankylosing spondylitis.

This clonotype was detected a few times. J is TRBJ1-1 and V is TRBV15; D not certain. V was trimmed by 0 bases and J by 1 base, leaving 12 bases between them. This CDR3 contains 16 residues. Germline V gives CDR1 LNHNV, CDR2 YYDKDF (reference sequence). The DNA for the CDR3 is TGTGCCACCAGCAGAGACCTCCTAGCAGGGAACACTGAAGCTTTCTTT. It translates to CATSRDLLAGNTEAFF.

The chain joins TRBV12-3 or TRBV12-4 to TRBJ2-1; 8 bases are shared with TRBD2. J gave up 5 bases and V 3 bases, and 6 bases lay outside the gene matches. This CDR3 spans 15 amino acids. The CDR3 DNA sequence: TGTGCCAGCAGTTTGTACACTAGCGGAAACAATGAGCAGTTCTTC. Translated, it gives CASSLYTSGNNEQFF.

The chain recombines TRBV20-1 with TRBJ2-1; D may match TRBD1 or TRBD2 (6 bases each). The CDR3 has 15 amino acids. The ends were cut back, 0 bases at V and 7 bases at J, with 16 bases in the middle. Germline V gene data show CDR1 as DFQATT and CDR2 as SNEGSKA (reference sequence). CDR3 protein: CSAREIGGDYNEQFF. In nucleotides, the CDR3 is TGCAGTGCTAGAGAAATCGGGGGCGACTATAATGAGCAGTTCTTC.